These 32 T cell receptor beta chains share one sample of origin, sequenced in a study of CD8+ T cells in alopecia areata. Extraction and reverse transcription of RNA yielded cDNA as the sequencing template. The data were produced by immunoSEQ multiplex PCR, yet TCRdb's version contains in-frame clones alone and is incomplete. The sample has some 190,000 clones, around 66% seen once. This sample's treatment: oral pan-JAK inhibitor, 5-10 mg twice daily. The specimen comprised CD4+ T cells sorted from blood, sampled around week 46, from a patient treated with tofacitinib. Source of these receptors: a human donor with alopecia areata.

V and J are TRBV11-2 and TRBJ2-2; 9 nucleotides agree with TRBD2. This CDR3 has 19 residues. The germline CDR1 and CDR2 sequences are SGHAT and FQNNGV. The J segment lost 5 bases and the V segment lost 3 bases, leaving 16 bases of the junction unmatched. CDR3 in amino acids: CASSFFLLPKSGGTGELFF. The CDR3 region has the DNA TGTGCCAGCAGCTTTTTCTTATTACCAAAAAGCGGGGGGACCGGGGAGCTGTTTTTT.

The chain couples TRBV7-8 to TRBJ2-3; TRBD1 matches at 10 bases. Germline CDR1 SGHVS, CDR2 FQNEAQ. This CDR3 spans 17 amino acids. With 5 bases clipped from V and 5 bases from J, the junction kept 13 bases outside the gene matches. CDR3 loop: CASSPTGTGAGRDTQYF. The CDR3 nucleotides read TGTGCCAGCAGCCCGACCGGGACAGGGGCCGGCAGAGATACGCAGTATTTT.

V gene TRBV29-1 combines with J gene TRBJ2-1; D is unclear. CDR3 length equals 12 residues. V shed 0 bases and J shed 4 bases, with 4 bases lying between them. Germline loops: CDR1 SQVTM, CDR2 ANQGSEA. The CDR3 sequence is CSVEEGYNEQFF. The CDR3 DNA sequence: TGCAGCGTTGAAGAGGGGTACAATGAGCAGTTCTTC.

The chain couples TRBV2 to TRBJ2-2, with 11 bases lining up with TRBD1. CDR1 is SNHLY, CDR2 FYNNEI, per germline. The CDR3 has 15 residues. The V segment lost 0 bases and the J segment 6 bases; nucleotides outside the gene matches: 0. DNA for the CDR3: TGTGCCAGCAGTGAAGCGGGACAGGGGGCCGGGGAGCTGTTTTTT. Its translation: CASSEAGQGAGELFF.

The rearrangement uses TRBV15 and TRBJ2-3; D might be TRBD2 (5 bases). The germline V gene has CDR1 LNHNV and CDR2 YYDKDF (reference sequence). Trimming shortened V by 2 bases and J by 6 bases, and 9 bases separated the two germline ends. The CDR3 is 13 amino acids. CDR3 residues: CATSRRGGDTQYF. The CDR3 DNA reads TGTGCCACCAGCAGACGGGGTGGGGATACGCAGTATTTT.

This clone was observed a single time. The rearrangement uses TRBV2 and TRBJ2-5; D perhaps matches TRBD2 (7 bases). The CDR3 is 15 amino acids. V was cut by 4 bases and J by 5 bases, with 17 bases left in between. Germline V lookup: CDR1 SNHLY, CDR2 FYNNEI. CDR3 bases: TGTGCCAGCAGTGGCTGGGCGGGGGCCAGGGAGACCCAGTACTTC. Amino acids: CASSGWAGARETQYF.

This chain joins TRBV4-3 and TRBJ2-1, with TRBD2 matching over 7 bases. CDR3 size: 16 residues. Trimming removed 0 bases from V and 3 bases from J; junction bases left unmatched: 5. The germline gives CDR1 LGHNA, CDR2 YSLEER. Here the CDR3 DNA reads TGCGCCAGCAGCCAAGAAAGAGCGGGGTTCTACAATGAGCAGTTCTTC. Its protein is CASSQERAGFYNEQFF.

This clone was picked up a small number of times. The chain combines TRBV27 with TRBJ2-3; 7 bases align to TRBD2. Germline CDR1 MNHEY, CDR2 SMNVEV (reference sequence). J lost 5 bases, V lost 7 bases, and 12 bases had no gene match. The CDR3 is 15 residues long. CDR3 protein: CASNPNGGMGDTQYF. CDR3 sequence (DNA): TGTGCCAGCAACCCTAACGGGGGGATGGGAGATACGCAGTATTTT.

This clone occurred once. CDR3 sequence (DNA): TGTGCCAGCAGCCCCCAAGGACCCCAAGAGACCCAGTACTTC. Translation: CASSPQGPQETQYF. The chain uses TRBV13 and TRBJ2-5; no definite D call. V lost 5 bases, J lost 1 base, and 11 bases lay in between. The CDR3 consists of 14 residues. Germline-derived CDR1 and CDR2 are PRHDT and FYEKMQ (reference sequence).

This clone has a handful of counts. The chain links TRBV29-1 to TRBJ2-7; 8 nucleotides match TRBD1. J gave up 6 bases and V 6 bases, and 16 bases lay outside the gene matches. CDR3 length: 15 amino acids. The V gene's germline CDR1 is SQVTM and CDR2 ANQGSEA. The CDR3 sequence: CSVTSGQANSLEQYF. Written as DNA, the CDR3 is TGCAGCGTCACGTCGGGACAGGCGAACTCCCTCGAGCAGTACTTC.

A single count supports this clone. The chain carries TRBV27 and TRBJ2-7, with D possibly being TRBD2 (7 bases). V lost 6 bases, J lost 2 bases, and 17 bases lay in between. Germline V CDR1 and CDR2: MNHEY, SMNVEV (reference sequence). The CDR3 has 15 residues. CDR3 DNA sequence: TGTGCCAGCAGCCGGGGAGGGGGGACTGCCTACGAGCAGTACTTC. Its protein is CASSRGGGTAYEQYF.

CDR3 bases: TGTGCCAGCAGTTTTTTATCTCGGGGCCAGCAGTTCTTC. The encoded protein is CASSFLSRGQQFF. The V gene is TRBV27, the J gene TRBJ2-1, with D possibly called TRBD1 or TRBD2 (5 bases each). Germline-derived CDR1 and CDR2 are MNHEY and SMNVEV (reference sequence). V lost 3 bases, J lost 11 bases, and 14 bases lay in between. CDR3 length: 13 amino acids.

This clone was seen once. This chain joins TRBV29-1 and TRBJ2-3; 9 positions match TRBD2. Germline V gene sequence: CDR1 SQVTM, CDR2 ANQGSEA. V trimming: 8 bases; J trimming: 0 bases; junction bases outside the gene matches: 6. This CDR3 spans 14 amino acids. CDR3 in amino acids: CSLTAGGSTDTQYF. The CDR3 nucleotides read TGCAGCCTAACCGCGGGGGGGAGCACAGATACGCAGTATTTT.

The CDR3 DNA is TGTGCCAGCCGACTGACAGGACAGAACACTGAAGCTTTCTTT. This translates into CASRLTGQNTEAFF. V usage is TRBV7-2 and J usage is TRBJ1-1, with D tentatively TRBD1 (6 bases). V lost 8 bases to trimming and J lost 1 base, with 14 bases between them. The germline V gene encodes CDR1 SGHTA and CDR2 FQGNSA. The CDR3 sequence is 14 residues long.

This clone was counted between two and nine times. This rearrangement joins TRBV6-1 to TRBJ1-1, with TRBD1 identical over 10 bases. The CDR3 is made up of 15 amino acids. Germline-derived CDR1 and CDR2 are MNHNS and SASEGT. Germline trimming cut 6 bases from V and 4 bases from J; bases unmatched to any gene: 8. CDR3 coding DNA: TGTGCCAGCAGCCGCCGGACAGGGGGGAGCACTGAAGCTTTCTTT. Its protein product is CASSRRTGGSTEAFF.

This chain links TRBV11-2 with TRBJ1-6; D ambiguous. V was pared by 2 bases and J by 9 bases, with 8 bases between. Per the germline V gene, CDR1 is SGHAT and CDR2 is FQNNGV. The CDR3 runs to 13 residues. CDR3 nucleotide sequence: TGTGCCAGCAGCTTAATCCCAAGTTCACCCCTCCACTTT. It translates to CASSLIPSSPLHF.

This chain connects TRBV2 to TRBJ2-3; TRBD2 aligns across 9 bases. The CDR3 loop spans 13 amino acids. V dropped 7 bases and J dropped 2; count of bases not matched to a gene: 1. CDR1 is SNHLY and CDR2 is FYNNEI in the germline V gene. The CDR3 DNA reads TGTGCCAGCACTAGCGGGAACACAGATACGCAGTATTTT. Protein product: CASTSGNTDTQYF.

The V gene is TRBV11-1, the J gene TRBJ2-5, with D tentatively TRBD2 (6 bases). The V gene's germline CDR1 is SGHAT and CDR2 FQDESV (reference sequence). The CDR3 runs 14 residues. Trimming removed 5 bases at V and 3 bases at J, with 13 bases between. The CDR3 DNA is TGTGCCAGCAGCCAGGGACTTAGGGAAGAGACCCAGTACTTC. Protein product: CASSQGLREETQYF.

This clone was detected only once. CDR3 coding DNA: TGTGCCAGCAGAGTAGCGGGGGGCACCTACGAGCAGTACTTC. This translates into CASRVAGGTYEQYF. This chain links TRBV6-5 with TRBJ2-7; TRBD2 agrees at 10 bases. Germline CDR1 MNHEY, CDR2 SVGAGI. The CDR3 runs to 14 residues. The junction had 4 bases not matched to a gene; V was cut back by 6 bases and J by 2 bases.

This chain joins TRBV7-2 and TRBJ1-6, with 7 positions matching TRBD1. Germline V gives CDR1 SGHTA, CDR2 FQGNSA. This CDR3 has 15 residues. The V segment lost 5 bases and the J segment 8 bases; nucleotides outside the gene matches: 9. CDR3 nucleotides: TGTGCCAGCAGCCCAGGGGGGACAATCCATTCACCCCTCCACTTT. Amino acid sequence: CASSPGGTIHSPLHF.

About this clone itself: The same CDR3 arises from other DNA sequences in this sample as well. The chain links TRBV15 to TRBJ1-5; no clear D gene. The CDR3 loop spans 12 amino acids. Germline loops: CDR1 LNHNV, CDR2 YYDKDF (reference sequence). V gave up 0 bases and J gave up 7 bases, with 4 bases separating them. CDR3 in DNA: TGTGCCACCAGCAGAGATACGCAGCCCCAGCATTTT. Translated: CATSRDTQPQHF. The variable domain in full, completed from reference TRBV15 and TRBJ1-5, reads DAMVIQNPRYQVTQFGKPVTLSCSQTLNHNVMYWYQQKSSQAPKLLFHYYDKDFNNEADTPDNFQSRRPNTSFCFLDIRSPGLGDTAMYLCATSRDTQPQHFGDGTRLSIL.

The V and J genes are TRBV6-5 and TRBJ1-6; possibly TRBD1 for D (5 bases). V lost 6 bases and J 7 bases, leaving 13 bases between the germline ends. Germline assignment: CDR1 MNHEY and CDR2 SVGAGI. The length of the CDR3 is 14 residues. CDR3: CASRWGGPNSPLHF. The CDR3 DNA follows: TGTGCCAGCAGGTGGGGCGGTCCAAATTCACCCCTCCACTTT.

The genes are TRBV6-1 and TRBJ1-2, with no clear D. Deletions cut 3 bases from V and 3 bases from J, with 8 bases between. The length of the CDR3 is 13 residues. Per germline, CDR1 MNHNS and CDR2 SASEGT. The CDR3 protein is CASSDRVDYGYTF. CDR3 sequence (DNA): TGTGCCAGCAGTGATCGGGTTGACTATGGCTACACCTTC.

Notes on this clone: The same CDR3 is also encoded by other DNA sequences in this sample. This chain joins TRBV29-1 and TRBJ1-1, with a possible D match to TRBD1 (6 bases). The CDR3 contains 13 residues. Trimming pared 1 base from V and 3 bases from J, leaving 9 bases between. CDR1 SQVTM and CDR2 ANQGSEA come from the germline V gene. CDR3 sequence reads: CSVEGQGYTEAFF. CDR3 bases: TGCAGCGTTGAAGGTCAGGGGTACACTGAAGCTTTCTTT.

This chain links TRBV30 with TRBJ1-1; D unresolved. Germline CDR1 is GTSNPN and CDR2 is SVGIG (reference sequence). The CDR3 covers 13 residues. V lost 0 bases and J 1 base, leaving 6 bases between the germline ends. CDR3 in amino acids: CAWSVLGNTEAFF. CDR3 DNA: TGTGCCTGGAGTGTACTAGGGAACACTGAAGCTTTCTTT.

This clone is a singleton in its sample. This sequence joins TRBV7-2 and TRBJ2-7, with TRBD1 identical over 7 bases. V lost 2 bases to trimming and J lost 3 bases; unmatched junction nucleotides: 7. CDR3 length equals 15 residues. Germline V gives CDR1 SGHTA, CDR2 FQGNSA. CDR3 residues: CASSLMSQGYYEQYF. The CDR3 DNA sequence: TGTGCCAGCAGCTTAATGTCACAGGGGTACTACGAGCAGTACTTC.

In its sample, this clone was seen a few times. This chain connects TRBV2 to TRBJ2-5; 12 bases are a match to TRBD2. With V trimmed by 4 bases and J by 4 bases, 4 bases remained unmatched. Germline V gene data show CDR1 as SNHLY and CDR2 as FYNNEI. The CDR3 sequence is 15 residues long. CDR3 amino acids: CASSGGLAGTETQYF. CDR3 nucleotides: TGTGCCAGCAGTGGGGGACTAGCGGGTACAGAGACCCAGTACTTC.

This clone appeared a single time. V gene TRBV27 combines with J gene TRBJ1-6, with D uncertain. Germline assignment: CDR1 MNHEY and CDR2 SMNVEV (reference sequence). Trimming shortened V by 5 bases and J by 7 bases, and 12 bases separated the two germline ends. This CDR3 has 14 residues. The CDR3 reads CASSRRYGNSPLHF. CDR3 nucleotide sequence: TGTGCCAGCAGTAGGCGGTACGGGAATTCACCCCTCCACTTT.

The chain joins TRBV15 to TRBJ2-7; D is unclear. The CDR3 is made up of 13 amino acids. Germline lookup yields CDR1 LNHNV and CDR2 YYDKDF (reference sequence). Trimming cost V 0 bases and J 6 bases, with 9 bases left between them. CDR3 region: CATSRDHPSEQYF. CDR3 nucleotide sequence: TGTGCCACCAGCAGAGATCATCCCTCCGAGCAGTACTTC.

This clone was seen a handful of times. The rearrangement joins TRBV29-1 to TRBJ2-3; D gene ambiguous. The germline V gene has CDR1 SQVTM and CDR2 ANQGSEA. V shed 6 bases and J shed 2 bases, with 15 bases lying between them. There are 14 residues in the CDR3. CDR3 sequence (DNA): TGCAGCGTCGGGCCCCGGCTGCTCACAGATACGCAGTATTTT. Amino acids: CSVGPRLLTDTQYF.

V and J are TRBV11-2 and TRBJ1-2; TRBD1 matches at 7 bases. The CDR3 sequence is 14 residues long. Germline trimming cut 1 base from V and 5 bases from J; bases unmatched to any gene: 4. The V gene's germline CDR1 is SGHAT and CDR2 FQNNGV. The CDR3 sequence: CASSLAGTDYGYTF. CDR3 in DNA: TGTGCCAGCAGCTTAGCAGGGACAGATTATGGCTACACCTTC.

This clone was counted once. CDR3 protein: CAWNWDTGELFF. The CDR3, as DNA: TGTGCCTGGAACTGGGATACCGGGGAGCTGTTTTTT. The chain employs TRBV30 and TRBJ2-2; the D is unclear. V lost 4 bases and J lost 5, with 8 bases in between. The length of the CDR3 is 12 residues. Germline CDR1 reads GTSNPN; CDR2 reads SVGIG (reference sequence).